In this sample, the clone carrying this T cell receptor (beta chain) turned up many times. This could be a read error, since a much larger clone is one nucleotide away. Other nucleotide sequences in the sample specify the same CDR3. This table comes from immunoSEQ multiplex PCR, and its TCRdb copy is limited to in-frame clones, with some not included. The top ten clones hold about 1.4% of a sample with about 1 million clones, about 76% of them seen once. The data belong to a study of shared clonotypes between healthy human individuals. V lost 3 bases and J lost 2; bases outside the gene matches: 3. Germline loops: CDR1 KGHSH, CDR2 LQKENI. The CDR3 spans 15 residues.

The TCR sequence derives from a man aged 18 to 29 in good health. Sequencing was done on a sample of memory CD4+ T cells sorted from blood. Subset meaning: CD45RA-negative fraction. The chain combines TRBV18 with TRBJ1-5; 8 bases align to TRBD1. The chain's CDR3 is CASSPDRGGNQPQHF. CDR3 in DNA: TGTGCCAGCTCACCCGACAGGGGAGGCAATCAGCCCCAGCATTTT.